A single T cell receptor beta chain is shown here with its context. Its antigen is as yet unknown. Each CDR3 protein gets one entry after TCRdb re-called the reads with MiXCR. The top ten hold approximately 12% of the sample, which has about 310,000 distinct CDR3 sequences, 20% to 25% seen once. This record belongs to a study of T cell repertoires in cytomegalovirus infection. Study as a whole: Recently identified HLA-C-restricted CMV epitopes were among the peptides used. Public TCR beta signatures marked donors with CMV infection and the matching HLA. General study points: Identification of carriers of CMV plus the relevant HLA was achieved through cumulative public TCR beta family frequency. In two of eight donors, the top clonotype was HLA-C-restricted CMV-specific.

Here the sequenced sample was cultured PBMCs, taken from culture after CMV antigen stimulation. The receptor was isolated from a human donor in good health (CMV status not recorded). Some clones in this sample may be carry-over from other donors' samples.

The CDR3 loop reads CASSRLGLGTEAFF. As DNA, the CDR3 is TGTGCCAGCAGTCGATTAGGGCTGGGGACTGAAGCTTTCTTT. The chain joins TRBV28 to TRBJ1-1; D ambiguous. The germline V gene encodes CDR1 MDHEN and CDR2 SYDVKM. This CDR3 has 14 amino acids. V shed 5 bases and J shed 5 bases, with 15 bases lying between them.